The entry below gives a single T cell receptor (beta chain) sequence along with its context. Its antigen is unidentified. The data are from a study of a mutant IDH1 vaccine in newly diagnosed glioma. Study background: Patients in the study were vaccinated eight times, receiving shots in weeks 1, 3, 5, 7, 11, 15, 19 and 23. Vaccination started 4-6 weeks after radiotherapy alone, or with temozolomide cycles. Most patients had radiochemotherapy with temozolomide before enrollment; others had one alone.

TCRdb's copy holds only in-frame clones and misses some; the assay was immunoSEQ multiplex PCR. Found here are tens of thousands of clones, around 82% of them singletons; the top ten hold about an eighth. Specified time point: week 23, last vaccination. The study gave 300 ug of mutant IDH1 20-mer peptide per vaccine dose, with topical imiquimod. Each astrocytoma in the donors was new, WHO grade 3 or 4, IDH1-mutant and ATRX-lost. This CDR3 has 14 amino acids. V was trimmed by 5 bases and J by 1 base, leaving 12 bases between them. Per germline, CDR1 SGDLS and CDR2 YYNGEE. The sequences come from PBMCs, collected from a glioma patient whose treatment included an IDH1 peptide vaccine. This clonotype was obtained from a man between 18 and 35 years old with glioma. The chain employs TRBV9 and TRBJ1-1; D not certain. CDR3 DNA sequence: TGTGCCAGCAGGCAACAAGGAGGGAACACTGAAGCTTTCTTT. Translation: CASRQQGGNTEAFF.